These T cell receptor beta chains were read from a single sample in a study of blood T cell repertoires in COVID-19. This table comes from immunoSEQ multiplex PCR, and its TCRdb copy is limited to in-frame clones, with some not included. The sample comprises about 350,000 clones, about nine tenths of which are singletons, and 1% rests with the top ten. Sequencing was carried out using PBMCs or T cells enriched from blood (not recorded which). These receptors were collected from a woman aged 25 to 45 who had been exposed to COVID-19. CDR3s include the opening cysteine and the closing phenylalanine or tryptophan. The D gene is left open where the match is weak. Not all rows give a size; the values are once, few, many and, for expanded clones, a class.

size: NA; V: TRBV10-2; J: TRBJ2-2; D: TRBD2; length: 17; DNA: TGCGCCAGCAGTGAGTCTGGGACTAGCGGAAACACCGGGGAGCTGTTTTTT; CDR3: CASSESGTSGNTGELFF
size: NA; V: TRBV19; J: TRBJ1-4; D: TRBD1; length: 17; DNA: TGTGCCAGTAGTTCCCGGGACAGGGGTCCGGCTAATGAAAAACTGTTTTTT; CDR3: CASSSRDRGPANEKLFF
size: NA; V: TRBV18; J: TRBJ1-2; D: TRBD1; length: 14; DNA: TGTGCCAGTAAACCGACAGGGATTAACTATGGCTACACCTTC; CDR3: CASKPTGINYGYTF
size: NA; V: TRBV7-2; J: TRBJ2-1; D: TRBD1; length: 18; DNA: TGTGCCAGCAGCTTAGTGAAGGGGGCTATTAGCTCCTACAATGAGCAGTTCTTC; CDR3: CASSLVKGAISSYNEQFF
size: NA; V: TRBV30; J: TRBJ1-1; D: NA; length: 10; DNA: TGTGCCTGGAGTAACGGTGAAGCTTTCTTT; CDR3: CAWSNGEAFF
size: NA; V: TRBV19; J: TRBJ2-3; D: NA; length: 14; DNA: TGTGCCAGTAGTATAGCTACCCCCTCAGATACGCAGTATTTT; CDR3: CASSIATPSDTQYF
size: NA; V: TRBV11-2; J: TRBJ2-7; D: TRBD2; length: 13; DNA: TGTGCCAGCAGCTTATGGACTAGCTACGAGCAGTACTTC; CDR3: CASSLWTSYEQYF
size: NA; V: TRBV20-1; J: TRBJ2-7; D: NA; length: 14; DNA: TGCAGTGCTAGTTCCCCCACACTAGCCCACGAGCAGTACTTC; CDR3: CSASSPTLAHEQYF
size: NA; V: TRBV12-5; J: TRBJ2-2; D: NA; length: 14; DNA: TGTGCTAGTGGTTTGATACAGGGTCCCGGGGAGCTGTTTTTT; CDR3: CASGLIQGPGELFF
size: NA; V: TRBV7-9; J: TRBJ1-2; D: NA; length: 13; DNA: TGTGCCAGCAGCTTAGGGGCAGATGGGGGCTACACCTTC; CDR3: CASSLGADGGYTF
size: NA; V: TRBV6-4; J: TRBJ2-1; D: TRBD2; length: 15; DNA: TGTGCCAGCAGTGTATCTAGCGGGGGCTACAATGAGCAGTTCTTC; CDR3: CASSVSSGGYNEQFF
size: NA; V: TRBV4-2; J: TRBJ2-5; D: TRBD2; length: 14; DNA: TGTGCCAGCAGCCCTAGCGGGAGAGGGGGGACCCAGTACTTC; CDR3: CASSPSGRGGTQYF
size: NA; V: TRBV18; J: TRBJ2-7; D: NA; length: 14; DNA: TGTGCCAGCTCACGAACGGGGATTCAGGCGGAGCAGTACTTC; CDR3: CASSRTGIQAEQYF
size: NA; V: TRBV11-3; J: TRBJ1-1; D: TRBD1; length: 11; DNA: TGTGCCAGCAGCCCGGGACAGGGGGCTTTCTTT; CDR3: CASSPGQGAFF
size: NA; V: TRBV27; J: TRBJ2-7; D: NA; length: 14; DNA: TGTGCCAGCAGTTTAAAGGGGCAGGCCTACGAGCAGTACTTC; CDR3: CASSLKGQAYEQYF
size: NA; V: TRBV20-1; J: TRBJ2-1; D: TRBD2; length: 10; DNA: TGCAGTGCTGAGCGGGGTGAGCAGTTCTTC; CDR3: CSAERGEQFF
size: NA; V: TRBV11-3; J: TRBJ2-6; D: NA; length: 15; DNA: TGTGCCAGCAGCTTTCGGACATCTGGGGCCAACGTCCTGACTTTC; CDR3: CASSFRTSGANVLTF
size: NA; V: TRBV7-9; J: TRBJ1-3; D: NA; length: 15; DNA: TGTGCCAGCAGCCCTCGGGGGGCGGACGGAAACACCATATATTTT; CDR3: CASSPRGADGNTIYF
size: NA; V: TRBV7-9; J: TRBJ1-2; D: TRBD1; length: 16; DNA: TGTGCCAGCAGCTCCCGGTCGGGACAGGGGTTGTATGGCTACACCTTC; CDR3: CASSSRSGQGLYGYTF
size: NA; V: TRBV15; J: TRBJ1-5; D: TRBD1; length: 15; DNA: TGTGCCACCAGCAGAGACACAGGGGGAAATCAGCCCCAGCATTTT; CDR3: CATSRDTGGNQPQHF
size: NA; V: TRBV19; J: TRBJ1-1; D: TRBD1; length: 13; DNA: TGTGCCAGTAGTTTTAACAGGGGAGCTGAAGCTTTCTTT; CDR3: CASSFNRGAEAFF
size: NA; V: TRBV5-1; J: TRBJ2-7; D: TRBD2; length: 14; DNA: TGCGCCAGCAGCTTGAAAGCGGGGGTGGGCGAGCAGTACTTC; CDR3: CASSLKAGVGEQYF
size: NA; V: TRBV10-3; J: TRBJ1-3; D: TRBD1; length: 16; DNA: TGTGCCATCAGTGCCTTTACCGGGACAGCCGGAAACACCATATATTTT; CDR3: CAISAFTGTAGNTIYF
size: once; V: TRBV4-2; J: TRBJ1-4; D: TRBD1; length: 20; DNA: TGTGCCAGCAGCCGAAAATCCGGGAACAGGGGCCTTCTCGGTAATGAAAAACTGTTTTTT; CDR3: CASSRKSGNRGLLGNEKLFF
size: NA; V: TRBV7-2; J: TRBJ1-2; D: NA; length: 16; DNA: TGTGCCAGCAGCTTAGGCCCTCGGGTCACTAACTATGGCTACACCTTC; CDR3: CASSLGPRVTNYGYTF
size: NA; V: TRBV5-8; J: TRBJ2-5; D: NA; length: 11; DNA: TGTGCCAGCAGCTTGAGGACACTCCAGTACTTC; CDR3: CASSLRTLQYF
size: NA; V: TRBV29-1; J: TRBJ2-3; D: NA; length: 11; DNA: TGCAGCACTCTGAGCACAGATACGCAGTATTTT; CDR3: CSTLSTDTQYF
size: NA; V: TRBV7-8; J: TRBJ1-1; D: NA; length: 14; DNA: TGTGCCAGCATTCTCGGATGGGGGGACACTGAAGCTTTCTTT; CDR3: CASILGWGDTEAFF
size: NA; V: TRBV29-1; J: TRBJ1-5; D: NA; length: 12; DNA: TGCAGCGTCGGACATCCCGGGGGGCCCCAGCATTTT; CDR3: CSVGHPGGPQHF